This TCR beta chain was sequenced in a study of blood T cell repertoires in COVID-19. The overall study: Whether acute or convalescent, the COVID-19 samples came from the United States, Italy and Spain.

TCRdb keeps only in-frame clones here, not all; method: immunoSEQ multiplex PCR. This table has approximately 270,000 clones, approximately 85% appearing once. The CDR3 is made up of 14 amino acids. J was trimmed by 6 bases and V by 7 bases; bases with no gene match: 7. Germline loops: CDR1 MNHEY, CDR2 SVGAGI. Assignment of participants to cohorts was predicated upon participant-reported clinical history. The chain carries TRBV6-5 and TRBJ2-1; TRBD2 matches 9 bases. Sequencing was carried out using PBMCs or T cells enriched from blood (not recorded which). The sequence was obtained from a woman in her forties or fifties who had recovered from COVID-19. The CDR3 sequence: CASTPAGGSNEQFF. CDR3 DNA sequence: TGTGCCAGCACCCCAGCGGGAGGAAGCAATGAGCAGTTCTTC.